This T cell receptor beta chain was observed in a study of shared clonotypes between healthy human individuals. Study background: The plates for each donor numbered three CD4 naive, three CD4 memory, two CD8 naive and one CD8 memory. Study results and caveats: The naive CD4 repertoires of a handful of donors were compared, and roughly 5% of clonotypes were shared. The sole specimen, blood, was sampled, and tissue repertoires likely differ.

Terminally differentiated effector memory CD45RA+ cells were left out of the naive CD8 fraction, which was CD45RO-negative and positively selected for CCR7. Assay: immunoSEQ multiplex PCR; the TCRdb copy retains only in-frame clones and omits some. Among hundreds of thousands of clones listed, 96% were seen once. This clone has just one count. Its antigen is currently unknown. This CDR3 is 15 amino acids long. The V gene's germline CDR1 is WNHNN and CDR2 SYGVQD (reference sequence). V shed 3 bases, J shed 4 bases, and the junction held 6 bases outside the gene matches. The clonotype originates from a woman between 25 and 40 years old in good health. The V and J genes are TRBV10-1 and TRBJ1-1; 9 bases align to TRBD1. Sequenced material: naive CD8+ T cells sorted from blood. DNA of the CDR3: TGCGCCAGCAGTGAATCGGACAGGGGAGGCACTGAAGCTTTCTTT. Its protein product is CASSESDRGGTEAFF.